These 3 T cell receptor beta chains were all obtained from the same sample, sequenced in a study of T cell responses to AZD1222 COVID-19 vaccine. Sequenced by immunoSEQ multiplex PCR; TCRdb stores in-frame clones only, minus some. The repertoire has approximately 30,000 clones, about 84% of them found once; the top ten carry around 4.5%. Source: peripheral blood, taken 28 days after the second AZD1222 dose. The receptors here all came from an adult who received the AZD1222 COVID-19 vaccine.

V usage is TRBV20-1 and J usage is TRBJ2-7; TRBD2 is a possible D gene (6 bases). V was shortened by 3 bases and J by 3 bases, with 12 bases between the two germline ends. This CDR3 region has 13 residues. Germline-derived CDR1 and CDR2 are DFQATT and SNEGSKA (reference sequence). The CDR3 nucleotides read TGCAGTGCTAGTATTATCGGGGGCTACGAGCAGTACTTC. Encoded protein: CSASIIGGYEQYF.

This chain links TRBV7-9 with TRBJ2-1; D not certain. CDR3 length: 12 amino acids. V lost 2 bases and J 6 bases, leaving 5 bases between the germline ends. Per the germline V gene, CDR1 is SEHNR and CDR2 is FQNEAQ (reference sequence). The CDR3 sequence: CASSLTGNEQFF. For the CDR3, the DNA is TGTGCCAGCAGCTTAACGGGCAATGAGCAGTTCTTC.

The genes are TRBV19 and TRBJ2-6, with TRBD1 identical over 9 bases. V shed 6 bases, J shed 2 bases, and the junction held 5 bases outside the gene matches. This CDR3 is built from 16 residues. CDR1 and CDR2 (germline): LNHDA, SQIVND (reference sequence). CDR3 sequence reads: CASRDRGSPGANVLTF. The CDR3 bases are TGTGCCAGTAGGGACAGGGGCTCGCCTGGGGCCAACGTCCTGACTTTC.